The 27 T cell receptor beta chains below come from one sample, sequenced in a study of Graves' ophthalmopathy and Graves' hyperthyroidism. RNA transcripts were the source from which TCR beta CDR3 regions were amplified. RT-PCR with HTBI primers came first, then second-round multiplex PCR. Using its own MiXCR run on the multiplex PCR reads, TCRdb lists one record per CDR3 protein. The repertoire has some 390,000 distinct CDR3 sequences, approximately 20% of them found once; the top ten carry 1.6%. Sequenced sample: peripheral blood. These receptors originate from a woman in her late teens or twenties with Graves' ophthalmopathy.

This clonotype was seen a single time. The chain uses TRBV28 and TRBJ2-7; 9 nucleotides match TRBD1. CDR3 length: 16 amino acids. The V segment lost 4 bases and the J segment 6 bases; nucleotides outside the gene matches: 13. CDR1 and CDR2 (germline): MDHEN, SYDVKM. The CDR3 protein is CASSYHWGDREVEQYF. The CDR3, as DNA: TGTGCCAGCAGTTACCATTGGGGGGACAGGGAGGTCGAGCAGTACTTC.

This clonotype was recorded many times. The chain carries TRBV2 and TRBJ2-5; 9 nucleotides agree with TRBD1. This CDR3 contains 15 residues. The V gene end was trimmed by 4 bases and the J gene end by 5 bases; junction bases not matched to a gene: 8. Germline CDR1 and CDR2: SNHLY and FYNNEI. CDR3 sequence: CASSVYGDRDETQYF. DNA for the CDR3: TGTGCCAGCAGTGTGTATGGGGACAGGGACGAGACCCAGTACTTC.

This clonotype was detected many times. The genes are TRBV7-9 and TRBJ2-7; D might be TRBD1 (7 bases). The V end was cut by 5 bases, the J end by 3 bases, with 29 bases between. Per germline, CDR1 SEHNR and CDR2 FQNEAQ (reference sequence). The CDR3 is made up of 19 amino acids. CDR3 protein: CASSPPAGGFSPSYYEQYF. The CDR3 bases are TGTGCCAGCAGCCCGCCGGCAGGGGGGTTTTCGCCCTCCTACTACGAGCAGTACTTC.

This clonotype was observed many times. This chain connects TRBV7-2 to TRBJ1-6; unclear D gene. This CDR3 has 13 amino acids. V lost 2 bases and J lost 4, with 3 bases in between. Germline CDR1 SGHTA, CDR2 FQGNSA. The CDR3 reads CASSLNYNSPLHF. CDR3 nucleotides: TGTGCCAGCAGCTTAAATTATAATTCACCCCTCCACTTT.

This clonotype occurred many times. The chain employs TRBV4-1 and TRBJ1-5; D not resolved. The germline gives CDR1 MGHRA, CDR2 YSYEKL. Trimming cost V 3 bases and J 5 bases, with 14 bases left between them. The CDR3 totals 15 residues. The CDR3 DNA reads TGCGCCAGCAGCCACTACAGATCAAGCGATCAGCCCCAGCATTTT. Amino acid sequence: CASSHYRSSDQPQHF.

Many counts were recorded for this clonotype. The chain links TRBV15 to TRBJ2-7, with 7 bases aligning to TRBD1. The CDR3 contains 11 residues. With 3 bases clipped from V and 7 bases from J, the junction kept 0 bases outside the gene matches. Germline values: CDR1 LNHNV, CDR2 YYDKDF (reference sequence). CDR3 DNA: TGTGCCACCAGCAGGGACAGGGAGCAGTACTTC. It is translated as CATSRDREQYF.

This clonotype was observed at least ten times. CDR3 sequence (DNA): TGTGCCACCAGCAGACTGGGACAGTTGTTAAGAGAAGCTAAGCCCCAGCATTTT. Translated, it gives CATSRLGQLLREAKPQHF. The gene calls are TRBV15 and TRBJ1-5, with 7 bases aligning to TRBD1. Germline loops: CDR1 LNHNV, CDR2 YYDKDF (reference sequence). The CDR3 has 18 residues. V trimming: 2 bases; J trimming: 8 bases; junction bases outside the gene matches: 18.

This clonotype was recorded at least ten times. This chain connects TRBV12-3 or TRBV12-4 to TRBJ1-1, with a tentative D call TRBD1 (6 bases). The CDR3 is 15 residues long. V was shortened by 4 bases and J by 4 bases, with 16 bases between the two germline ends. In DNA form, the CDR3 reads TGTGCCAGCAGTTGGCGAGGGGGGGGTGGCACTGAAGCTTTCTTT. Amino acid sequence: CASSWRGGGGTEAFF.

The chain joins TRBV6-1 to TRBJ2-5; 7 nucleotides line up with TRBD2. In germline, CDR1 is MNHNS, CDR2 SASEGT. This CDR3 is built from 17 residues. The junction had 11 bases not matched to a gene; V was cut back by 2 bases and J by 2 bases. CDR3 nucleotides: TGTGCCAGCAGTGAAATGAGGGCTAGCGGTAATCAAGAGACCCAGTACTTC. Translating it yields CASSEMRASGNQETQYF.

The chain recombines TRBV6-1 with TRBJ2-2; D might be TRBD1 or TRBD2, each matching 5 bases. Trimming pared 6 bases from V and 5 bases from J, leaving 22 bases between. Germline-derived CDR1 and CDR2 are MNHNS and SASEGT. CDR3 size: 17 residues. CDR3 nucleotide sequence: TGTGCCAGCAGCCCTCAATTCCCCGGGACCACAACCGGGGAGCTGTTTTTT. Protein sequence: CASSPQFPGTTTGELFF.

The chain is built from TRBV6-5 and TRBJ2-7; 8 bases align to TRBD1. Trimming removed 7 bases from V and 2 bases from J; junction bases left unmatched: 7. Germline assignment: CDR1 MNHEY and CDR2 SVGAGI. This CDR3 contains 14 residues. The CDR3 protein is CASTWTGSTYEQYF. CDR3 DNA sequence: TGTGCCAGCACTTGGACAGGGTCAACCTACGAGCAGTACTTC.

This clonotype has only one observation. The rearrangement uses TRBV28 and TRBJ2-7; no definite D call. V was shortened by 6 bases and J by 3 bases, with 9 bases between the two germline ends. From germline, CDR1 is MDHEN and CDR2 SYDVKM. CDR3 length: 12 residues. Here the CDR3 DNA reads TGTGCCAGCAGCCCCAACCTCTACGAGCAGTACTTC. It yields the protein CASSPNLYEQYF.

This clonotype has a count of ten or more. This chain joins TRBV6-2 or TRBV6-3 and TRBJ2-2; 8 bases match TRBD1. With 6 bases clipped from V and 2 bases from J, the junction kept 5 bases outside the gene matches. The length of the CDR3 is 15 residues. Per germline, CDR1 MNHEY and CDR2 SVGEGT. The CDR3 DNA follows: TGTGCCAGCAGGACCGGACAGGGTAACACCGGGGAGCTGTTTTTT. It translates to CASRTGQGNTGELFF.

Many counts were recorded for this clonotype. The gene calls are TRBV12-5 and TRBJ2-2, with 8 bases aligning to TRBD1. Germline CDR1 reads LGHNT; CDR2 reads FRNRAP. J was trimmed by 4 bases and V by 0 bases; bases with no gene match: 4. This CDR3 has 16 amino acids. The CDR3, as DNA: TGTGCTAGTGGTTTGGTACTCGACAGGGGCACCGGGGAGCTGTTTTTT. This codes for CASGLVLDRGTGELFF.

This clonotype was counted many times. For the CDR3, the DNA is TGTGCCAGCAGTTTATCTACGACAGGAACCGGGGAGCTGTTTTTT. Its translation: CASSLSTTGTGELFF. The rearrangement uses TRBV27 and TRBJ2-2; maybe TRBD1 (6 bases). V dropped 0 bases and J dropped 5 bases, with 10 bases sitting between them. The CDR3 has 15 residues. The germline gives CDR1 MNHEY, CDR2 SMNVEV (reference sequence).

This clonotype was picked up many times. The chain couples TRBV11-2 to TRBJ1-1; D call uncertain. Germline-derived CDR1 and CDR2 are SGHAT and FQNNGV. CDR3 length: 13 residues. V lost 0 bases and J 6 bases, leaving 8 bases between the germline ends. The CDR3 sequence: CASSLDLYPEAFF. The DNA for the CDR3 is TGTGCCAGCAGCTTAGACTTATACCCTGAAGCTTTCTTT.

This clonotype has ten or more counts. This chain links TRBV20-1 with TRBJ1-6, with D perhaps TRBD1 (5 bases). The ends were cut back, 2 bases at V and 3 bases at J, with 14 bases in the middle. This CDR3 contains 16 residues. Germline V gives CDR1 DFQATT, CDR2 SNEGSKA (reference sequence). The CDR3 region has the DNA TGCAGTGCTAGAAAGCGGGGGTTTGACTATAATTCACCCCTCCACTTT. Encoded protein: CSARKRGFDYNSPLHF.

This clonotype was detected ten times or more. V gene TRBV7-8 combines with J gene TRBJ2-2; 7 bases align to TRBD2. The CDR3 loop spans 16 amino acids. V trimming: 6 bases; J trimming: 4 bases; junction bases outside the gene matches: 11. Germline loops: CDR1 SGHVS, CDR2 FQNEAQ. CDR3 nucleotides: TGTGCCAGCAGTCCATGGGGACTATCGGGCACCGGGGAGCTGTTTTTT. Translated: CASSPWGLSGTGELFF.

The V and J genes are TRBV20-1 and TRBJ2-5; perhaps TRBD1 as D (5 bases). The DNA end lines up better with TRBJ2-7; the J call may be wrong. The germline gives CDR1 DFQATT, CDR2 SNEGSKA (reference sequence). This CDR3 is built from 13 residues. CDR3 nucleotides: TGCAGTGCTATGGACACCTACTCCTACGAGCAGTACTTC. This codes for CSAMDTYSYEQYF.

This clonotype was picked up many times. The germline gene is not matched at one end of the junction; a read error may be the cause. The chain has TRBV15 and TRBJ1-6; D is uncertain. The V gene's germline CDR1 is LNHNV and CDR2 YYDKDF (reference sequence). The CDR3 consists of 15 residues. The CDR3 DNA is TGTGCCACCAGCAGAGAGTCGGCAAAAGGTTCACTCCTCCACTTT. Translated: CATSRESAKGSLLHF.

This clonotype was observed at least ten times. The V gene is TRBV6-2 or TRBV6-3, the J gene TRBJ2-2; TRBD2 agrees at 14 bases. The CDR3 sequence is 16 residues long. J gave up 10 bases and V 2 bases, and 6 bases lay outside the gene matches. Germline V gene sequence: CDR1 MNHEY, CDR2 SVGEGT. CDR3 amino acids: CASSYRTSGRPVELFF. CDR3 in DNA: TGTGCCAGCAGTTACAGGACTAGCGGGAGGCCCGTGGAGCTGTTTTTT.

This clonotype was seen many times. J is TRBJ2-2 and V is TRBV7-2; 9 nucleotides agree with TRBD2. The CDR3 has 15 residues. CDR1 is SGHTA, CDR2 FQGNSA, per germline. Losses at the gene ends were 8 bases for V and 7 bases for J; bases not matched to a gene: 11. CDR3 loop: CASWGREGHHGELFF. CDR3 DNA sequence: TGTGCCAGCTGGGGGCGGGAGGGCCATCACGGGGAGCTGTTTTTT.

This clonotype was counted at least ten times. The V gene is TRBV28, the J gene TRBJ2-7; unclear D gene. The germline CDR1 and CDR2 sequences are MDHEN and SYDVKM. Trimming removed 3 bases at V and 3 bases at J, with 6 bases between. The CDR3 is 12 residues long. In DNA form, the CDR3 reads TGTGCCAGCAGTTTCGGAGACTACGAGCAGTACTTC. It translates to CASSFGDYEQYF. Based on the CDR3 plus reference TRBV28 and TRBJ2-7, the full variable domain is DVKVTQSSRYLVKRTGEKVFLECVQDMDHENMFWYRQDPGLGLRLIYFSYDVKMKEKGDIPEGYSVSREKKERFSLILESASTNQTSMYLCASSFGDYEQYFGPGTRLTVT.

This clonotype was recorded at least ten times. A junction boundary mismatches the germline segment, possibly from a read error. The chain joins TRBV20-1 to TRBJ1-1; 7 bases agree with TRBD1. Per the germline V gene, CDR1 is DFQATT and CDR2 is SNEGSKA (reference sequence). The CDR3 is 13 amino acids. CDR3 residues: CSVRDTSQGEAFF. The DNA of the CDR3 is TGCAGTGTTAGAGATACCTCCCAGGGGGAGGCTTTCTTT.

This clonotype was seen repeatedly, ten times or more. This chain uses TRBV3-1 with TRBJ2-5, with D perhaps matching TRBD1 or TRBD2 (5 bases each). The germline gives CDR1 LGHDT, CDR2 YNNKEL (reference sequence). V was pared by 3 bases and J by 0 bases, with 8 bases between. The CDR3 extends over 14 amino acids. CDR3 sequence: CASSQGPYQETQYF. In DNA, the CDR3 is TGTGCCAGCAGCCAGGGACCGTACCAAGAGACCCAGTACTTC.

There are many counts of this clonotype. In DNA form, the CDR3 reads TGTGCCAGCAGCTTAGAGGACGGGGGCAACTATGGCTACACCTTC. Protein product: CASSLEDGGNYGYTF. The V gene is TRBV11-2, the J gene TRBJ1-2, with a weak D call TRBD1 (6 bases). V lost 0 bases and J lost 2, with 10 bases in between. The CDR3 sequence is 15 residues long. Germline V gives CDR1 SGHAT, CDR2 FQNNGV.

This clonotype was observed many times. The chain links TRBV7-3 to TRBJ2-7; TRBD1 matches 9 bases. The CDR3 runs 15 residues. The trim removed 0 bases at V and 5 bases at J, leaving 5 bases unmatched. From germline, CDR1 is SGHTA and CDR2 FQGTGA. The CDR3 sequence is CASSLTGQGFNEQYF. CDR3 bases: TGTGCCAGCAGCTTAACAGGACAGGGGTTCAACGAGCAGTACTTC.